Given below is one T cell receptor beta chain in context. The data stem from a study of cytomegalovirus exposure and HLA in healthy donors. It was with 60 Vbeta and 13 Jbeta primers that the PCR ran. Clones were read by immunoSEQ multiplex PCR, and TCRdb kept only the in-frame ones, dropping some. The sample table includes under 150,000 clones. CDR1 and CDR2 (germline): SGHNT, YYREEE (reference sequence). The CDR3 has 16 residues. Trimming cost V 4 bases and J 6 bases; bases outside gene matches: 11. The sequence came from a man aged 35-49 years in good health and CMV-seronegative. J is TRBJ1-1 and V is TRBV5-4; 11 bases are shared with TRBD1. The source material was PBMCs. The CDR3 DNA sequence: TGTGCCAGCAGCCAGGACAGGGGGCTGCTAAAATCTGAAGCTTTCTTT. Translated: CASSQDRGLLKSEAFF.